This T cell receptor (beta chain) was sequenced for a study of T cells and copy number aberrations in small-cell lung cancer. Generated by immunoSEQ multiplex PCR, the TCRdb table keeps only in-frame clones and is missing some. This table holds about 6,600 clones, approximately 76% found once. About this clone: The antigen is not known.

The CDR3 covers 13 residues. Points from the study as a whole: All specimens were formalin-fixed paraffin-embedded tissue, prone to sequencing artifacts. Compared with adjacent lung tissue, tumors had lower T-cell richness and clonality and non-significantly lower density.

The clonotype comes from a woman between 65 and 79 years old with small cell lung cancer. Some clones in this sample may be carry-over from other donors' samples. The V and J genes are TRBV21-1 and TRBJ1-5; whether TRBD1, the table's D call, matches the DNA was not checked. TRBV21-1 is a known pseudogene. Material for sequencing was normal tissue next to the tumor. The DNA for the CDR3 is TGTGCCAGCAGCAAATTCAGGGTCCAGCCCCAGCATTTT. Amino acids: CASSKFRVQPQHF.